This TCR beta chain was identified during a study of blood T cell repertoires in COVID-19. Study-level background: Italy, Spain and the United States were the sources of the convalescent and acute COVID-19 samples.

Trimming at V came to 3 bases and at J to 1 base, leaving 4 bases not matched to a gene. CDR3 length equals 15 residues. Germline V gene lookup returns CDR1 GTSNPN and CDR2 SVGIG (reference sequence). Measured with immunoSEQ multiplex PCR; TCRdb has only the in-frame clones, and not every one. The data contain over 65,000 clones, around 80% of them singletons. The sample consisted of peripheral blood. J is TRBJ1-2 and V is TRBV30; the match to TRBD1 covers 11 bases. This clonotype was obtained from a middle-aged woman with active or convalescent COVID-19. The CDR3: CAWRGQGAINYGYTF. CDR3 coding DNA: TGTGCCTGGAGAGGACAGGGGGCGATTAACTATGGCTACACCTTC.